These T cell receptor beta chains were read from a single sample in a study of shared clonotypes between healthy human individuals. Libraries were prepared by immunoSEQ multiplex PCR; TCRdb keeps only in-frame clonotypes and omits some of them. Of about 1.5 million clones detected, 95% to 99% appear once; the ten largest clones hold around 0.47%. Source material: naive CD4+ T cells sorted from blood. The receptor set was obtained from a man aged 30 to 39 in good health. Each CDR3 is given with its conserved first and last residue. Each record gives: V gene, J gene, CDR3 protein.

V gene: TRBV19; J gene: TRBJ2-1; CDR3 protein: CASSTLRDANEQFF
V gene: TRBV5-1; J gene: TRBJ2-2; CDR3 protein: CASSLQNGPVNTGELFF
V gene: TRBV18; J gene: TRBJ2-7; CDR3 protein: CASSPPAVTLEQYF
V gene: TRBV30; J gene: TRBJ2-5; CDR3 protein: CAWLGQGGQETQYF
V gene: TRBV10-3; J gene: TRBJ2-1; CDR3 protein: CAISGLAGDYTEQFF
V gene: TRBV5-1; J gene: TRBJ2-7; CDR3 protein: CASSLGRLYEQYF
V gene: TRBV10-2; J gene: TRBJ1-1; CDR3 protein: CASSKTGGNAEAFF
V gene: TRBV30; J gene: TRBJ2-3; CDR3 protein: CAWSVLAGVSDTQYF
V gene: TRBV5-6; J gene: TRBJ2-3; CDR3 protein: CASSLPPGYGSYTDTQYF
V gene: TRBV7-2; J gene: TRBJ2-7; CDR3 protein: CASSFGLAGRLPYEQYF
V gene: TRBV27; J gene: TRBJ1-5; CDR3 protein: CASRQGARSQPQHF
V gene: TRBV27; J gene: TRBJ2-3; CDR3 protein: CASSLSALDTQYF
V gene: TRBV18; J gene: TRBJ1-2; CDR3 protein: CASSPPRTPEGYTF
V gene: TRBV7-9; J gene: TRBJ1-1; CDR3 protein: CASRAAAGGIAFF
V gene: TRBV7-6; J gene: TRBJ1-5; CDR3 protein: CASSLGAGLGNQPQHF
V gene: TRBV27; J gene: TRBJ2-2; CDR3 protein: CASSSLRFLGAGELFF
V gene: TRBV7-2; J gene: TRBJ1-1; CDR3 protein: CASSREQGRTEAFF
V gene: TRBV9; J gene: TRBJ2-3; CDR3 protein: CASSSRGVRPDTQYF
V gene: TRBV29-1; J gene: TRBJ2-7; CDR3 protein: CSAGGAGSAYEQYF
V gene: TRBV7-9; J gene: TRBJ1-5; CDR3 protein: CASSLGGGNQPQHF
V gene: TRBV28; J gene: TRBJ2-7; CDR3 protein: CASSLVRAYYEQYF
V gene: TRBV28; J gene: TRBJ2-7; CDR3 protein: CASIDSSYEQYF
V gene: TRBV6-5; J gene: TRBJ2-2; CDR3 protein: CASSTEAVNTGELFF
V gene: TRBV6-5; J gene: TRBJ2-2; CDR3 protein: CASSYLGLAASGELFF
V gene: TRBV9; J gene: TRBJ2-5; CDR3 protein: CASSVGAADQKETQYF
V gene: TRBV7-2; J gene: TRBJ2-7; CDR3 protein: CASSLEEYEQYF
V gene: TRBV28; J gene: TRBJ2-7; CDR3 protein: CASSPPRQSYEQYF
V gene: TRBV5-6; J gene: TRBJ1-1; CDR3 protein: CASSFDGGFSEAFF
V gene: TRBV5-1; J gene: TRBJ2-1; CDR3 protein: CASSLVTSGSYEQFF
V gene: TRBV6-6; J gene: TRBJ1-1; CDR3 protein: CASSLPGGTEAFF
V gene: TRBV7-9; J gene: TRBJ2-5; CDR3 protein: CASSPPTGPTYGDQYF
V gene: TRBV6-4; J gene: TRBJ1-2; CDR3 protein: CASSDQPIIANYGYTF
V gene: TRBV18; J gene: TRBJ2-6; CDR3 protein: CASSQSRTGGITLTSGANVLTF
V gene: TRBV5-1; J gene: TRBJ2-1; CDR3 protein: CASSLVGLDYNEQFF
V gene: TRBV5-1; J gene: TRBJ2-1; CDR3 protein: CASSLVLAGTGGEQFF
V gene: TRBV18; J gene: TRBJ1-1; CDR3 protein: CASSSDRENTEAFF
V gene: TRBV2; J gene: TRBJ2-1; CDR3 protein: CASSKRGTGDYNEQFF
V gene: TRBV10-3; J gene: TRBJ2-1; CDR3 protein: CAISASSGSSYNEQFF
V gene: TRBV19; J gene: TRBJ2-2; CDR3 protein: CASSNRPNTGELFF
V gene: TRBV9; J gene: TRBJ2-1; CDR3 protein: CASSVDGERLNEQFF
V gene: TRBV5-1; J gene: TRBJ2-6; CDR3 protein: CASSVGLSSGANVLTF
V gene: TRBV6-1; J gene: TRBJ1-2; CDR3 protein: CASSGLGYTF
V gene: TRBV9; J gene: TRBJ1-2; CDR3 protein: CASSSQVNYGYTF
V gene: TRBV6-5; J gene: TRBJ2-7; CDR3 protein: CASSYGGRAYEQYF
V gene: TRBV10-2; J gene: TRBJ2-7; CDR3 protein: CASSLDNSYEQYF
V gene: TRBV5-5; J gene: TRBJ1-4; CDR3 protein: CASSSGQSNEKLFF
V gene: TRBV6-1; J gene: TRBJ1-5; CDR3 protein: CASIPNYSNQPQHF
V gene: TRBV15; J gene: TRBJ2-1; CDR3 protein: CATSVRGLRFHNEQFF
V gene: TRBV27; J gene: TRBJ2-3; CDR3 protein: CASSLSGQGLALLSDTQYF
V gene: TRBV7-6; J gene: TRBJ2-3; CDR3 protein: CASSPQAGMGIDTQYF
V gene: TRBV29-1; J gene: TRBJ2-1; CDR3 protein: CSAWRGAEEQFF
V gene: TRBV18; J gene: TRBJ2-5; CDR3 protein: CASSPPGQGWETQYF
V gene: TRBV6-1; J gene: TRBJ1-1; CDR3 protein: CASSDEWEEAFF
V gene: TRBV23-1; J gene: TRBJ2-7; CDR3 protein: CASKFRDRTDEQYF